These 31 T cell receptor beta chains came from one sample sequenced in a study of blood T cell repertoires in COVID-19. Assay used: immunoSEQ multiplex PCR; TCRdb lists only in-frame clones, some missing. The table includes 140,000 to 150,000 clones, more than 80% detected once. Sequencing used peripheral blood. Source of these receptors: a human donor with acute or convalescent COVID-19. The donor label of this sample is uncertain.

Turning to this clone: The identical CDR3 is also encoded by other nucleotide sequences in the sample. This chain uses TRBV12-3 or TRBV12-4 with TRBJ1-2, with no clear D. The V gene lost 2 bases and the J gene lost 8 bases, with 9 bases spanning the gap. This CDR3 spans 12 amino acids. This chain's CDR3 is CASSLTGEGYTF. The CDR3 DNA sequence: TGTGCCAGCAGTTTAACGGGAGAAGGCTACACCTTC.

CDR3 DNA sequence: TGTGCCAGCAGCCCGGGGGGGAGAGAAAAACTGTTTTTT. Its translation is CASSPGGREKLFF. V gene TRBV7-9 combines with J gene TRBJ1-4; D perhaps matches TRBD1 (5 bases). The CDR3 spans 13 residues. The germline V gene has CDR1 SEHNR and CDR2 FQNEAQ (reference sequence). Trimming left V 5 bases short and J 8 bases short, with 12 bases between.

The chain is built from TRBV19 and TRBJ2-5, with 7 nucleotides matching TRBD1. The CDR3 has 14 amino acids. Germline-derived CDR1 and CDR2 are LNHDA and SQIVND (reference sequence). V trimming: 2 bases; J trimming: 5 bases; junction bases outside the gene matches: 5. The CDR3 sequence is CASSIKGGDETQYF. The CDR3 DNA sequence: TGTGCCAGTAGTATAAAAGGGGGCGATGAGACCCAGTACTTC.

The chain combines TRBV7-9 with TRBJ1-2, with a weak D call TRBD1 (5 bases). V lost 4 bases, J lost 1 base, and 7 bases lay in between. The CDR3 consists of 13 residues. Germline assignment: CDR1 SEHNR and CDR2 FQNEAQ (reference sequence). CDR3 sequence: CASSSTVNYGYTF. The CDR3 coding sequence is TGTGCCAGCAGCTCGACAGTTAACTATGGCTACACCTTC.

The chain joins TRBV14 to TRBJ1-2; D is possibly TRBD1 (6 bases). Trimming removed 4 bases at V and 1 base at J, with 13 bases between. Germline CDR1 is SGHDN and CDR2 is FVKESK. The length of the CDR3 is 15 residues. The CDR3 spells CASSPRTAINYGYTF. As DNA, the CDR3 is TGTGCCAGCAGCCCGCGGACAGCTATTAACTATGGCTACACCTTC.

This chain joins TRBV9 and TRBJ2-2; 8 bases are shared with TRBD1. V dropped 7 bases and J dropped 5; count of bases not matched to a gene: 4. The length of the CDR3 is 13 residues. Germline V gene sequence: CDR1 SGDLS, CDR2 YYNGEE. Written as DNA, the CDR3 is TGTGCCAGCTTGGACAGGGATACCGGGGAGCTGTTTTTT. Translating it yields CASLDRDTGELFF.

This chain joins TRBV10-3 and TRBJ2-1; TRBD1 matches at 12 bases. The V and J ends lost 0 bases and 1 base, in that order; junction bases with no gene match: 4. CDR1 and CDR2 from the germline V gene are ENHRY and SYGVKD. The CDR3 consists of 18 residues. The CDR3 DNA follows: TGTGCCATCAGTGAGTCGGGACAGGGGGCTCCATCCTACAATGAGCAGTTCTTC. It yields the protein CAISESGQGAPSYNEQFF.

The chain employs TRBV7-2 and TRBJ2-7; 11 nucleotides match TRBD2. The length of the CDR3 is 17 residues. J was trimmed by 2 bases and V by 1 base; bases with no gene match: 7. Per germline, CDR1 SGHTA and CDR2 FQGNSA. The CDR3 loop reads CASSLVTSGGQPYEQYF. Written as DNA, the CDR3 is TGTGCCAGCAGCTTAGTAACTAGCGGGGGTCAACCCTACGAGCAGTACTTC.

The V call is TRBV28, the J call TRBJ2-7, with D unclear. In germline, CDR1 is MDHEN, CDR2 SYDVKM. CDR3 length: 12 residues. V was trimmed by 8 bases and J by 3 bases, leaving 11 bases between them. CDR3 nucleotide sequence: TGTGCCAGCTCTACCCCTGACTACGAGCAGTACTTC. Amino acids: CASSTPDYEQYF.

The rearrangement links TRBV12-3 or TRBV12-4 to TRBJ2-1; D is unclear. The CDR3 extends over 13 amino acids. Trimming removed 1 base at V and 6 bases at J, with 7 bases between. The CDR3 nucleotides read TGTGCCAGCAGTTTAGGAGACTCCAATGAGCAGTTCTTC. It yields the protein CASSLGDSNEQFF.

This chain joins TRBV18 and TRBJ1-1; 8 positions agree with TRBD1. V lost 2 bases to trimming and J lost 8 bases; unmatched junction nucleotides: 7. The V gene's germline CDR1 is KGHSH and CDR2 LQKENI. This CDR3 has 14 amino acids. CDR3 region: CASSPIGQGFEAFF. The CDR3 coding sequence is TGTGCCAGCTCACCAATAGGACAGGGCTTCGAAGCTTTCTTT.

The rearrangement joins TRBV11-1 to TRBJ1-1; D remains unclear. Trimming left V 2 bases short and J 3 bases short, with 7 bases between. Germline V gene data show CDR1 as SGHAT and CDR2 as FQDESV (reference sequence). The CDR3 covers 13 residues. Here the CDR3 reads CASSLTGYTEAFF. The DNA for the CDR3 is TGTGCCAGCAGCTTAACGGGTTACACTGAAGCTTTCTTT. Based on the CDR3 plus reference TRBV11-1 and TRBJ1-1, the full variable domain is EAEVAQSPRYKITEKSQAVAFWCDPISGHATLYWYRQILGQGPELLVQFQDESVVDDSQLPKDRFSAERLKGVDSTLKIQPAELGDSAMYLCASSLTGYTEAFFGQGTRLTVV.

The chain has TRBV6-1 and TRBJ1-2; unclear D gene. The CDR3 length is 14 residues. Germline loops: CDR1 MNHNS, CDR2 SASEGT. Between the trimmed V and J ends, which lost 1 base and 3 bases, there was a span of 9 bases. The CDR3 DNA sequence: TGTGCCAGCAGTGAAGAAGCAGACTACTATGGCTACACCTTC. Amino acids: CASSEEADYYGYTF.

The V call is TRBV5-1, the J call TRBJ2-7; D might be TRBD1 (5 bases). V lost 4 bases and J lost 2, with 10 bases in between. Per the germline V gene, CDR1 is SGHRS and CDR2 is YFSETQ. This CDR3 is built from 13 residues. CDR3 region: CASSRDRAYEQYF. The CDR3 DNA reads as TGCGCCAGCAGCCGTGACAGAGCCTACGAGCAGTACTTC.

J is TRBJ2-7 and V is TRBV6-5, with D perhaps matching TRBD1 (5 bases). This CDR3 spans 13 amino acids. Trimming left V 5 bases short and J 2 bases short, with 10 bases between. Germline assignment: CDR1 MNHEY and CDR2 SVGAGI. The CDR3 loop is CASSPQGTYEQYF. The CDR3 DNA follows: TGTGCCAGCAGTCCCCAGGGAACCTACGAGCAGTACTTC.

This rearrangement joins TRBV30 to TRBJ2-7, with D possibly being TRBD1 (5 bases). The CDR3 is 12 residues long. Germline V CDR1 and CDR2: GTSNPN, SVGIG (reference sequence). V lost 6 bases and J 4 bases, leaving 13 bases between the germline ends. The chain's CDR3 is CACRSGLYEQYF. Here the CDR3 DNA reads TGTGCCTGTCGGTCAGGGCTTTACGAGCAGTACTTC.

J is TRBJ1-5 and V is TRBV9, with 7 bases lining up with TRBD1. CDR3 length: 14 residues. The V gene's germline CDR1 is SGDLS and CDR2 YYNGEE. Trimming removed 4 bases from V and 2 bases from J; junction bases left unmatched: 3. CDR3 DNA: TGTGCCAGCAGCCAGGGACAGCGCAATCAGCCCCAGCATTTT. This encodes CASSQGQRNQPQHF.

The chain combines TRBV10-1 with TRBJ2-7; TRBD2 aligns across 8 bases. Trimming removed 2 bases from V and 5 bases from J; junction bases left unmatched: 5. The germline V gene has CDR1 WNHNN and CDR2 SYGVQD (reference sequence). This CDR3 has 14 amino acids. CDR3 nucleotide sequence: TGCGCCAGCAGTGAGCGGCTAGCGGGCGACGAGCAGTACTTC. Translated: CASSERLAGDEQYF.

This chain connects TRBV19 to TRBJ1-5; no clear D gene. Between the trimmed V and J ends, which lost 1 base and 2 bases, there was a span of 9 bases. Germline CDR1 is LNHDA and CDR2 is SQIVND (reference sequence). The CDR3 covers 15 residues. The CDR3 region is CASSIVGGGNQPQHF. In nucleotides, the CDR3 is TGTGCCAGTAGTATAGTCGGCGGGGGCAATCAGCCCCAGCATTTT.

The table lists this clone with a count of one. The chain carries TRBV24-1 and TRBJ2-1, with TRBD1 identical over 7 bases. With 10 bases clipped from V and 4 bases from J, the junction kept 3 bases outside the gene matches. CDR3 length: 12 residues. Germline V CDR1 and CDR2: KGHDR, SFDVKD. CDR3 sequence: CATETGYNEQFF. The CDR3 coding sequence is TGTGCCACTGAGACAGGGTACAATGAGCAGTTCTTC.

The rearrangement joins TRBV4-1 to TRBJ2-5; 10 nucleotides align to TRBD2. From germline, CDR1 is MGHRA and CDR2 YSYEKL. The junction had 6 bases not matched to a gene; V was cut back by 4 bases and J by 1 base. This CDR3 has 16 amino acids. CDR3 DNA sequence: TGCGCCAGCAGCCTCACCCGGACTAGCGGCCAAGAGACCCAGTACTTC. Residues: CASSLTRTSGQETQYF.

This chain uses TRBV6-5 with TRBJ1-3; D call uncertain. Germline lookup yields CDR1 MNHEY and CDR2 SVGAGI. Trimming shortened V by 5 bases and J by 3 bases, and 8 bases separated the two germline ends. This CDR3 contains 13 residues. The CDR3 sequence is CASSKTHGNTIYF. The DNA of the CDR3 is TGTGCCAGCAGTAAGACACATGGAAACACCATATATTTT.

This chain links TRBV7-9 with TRBJ1-1; 11 bases are a match to TRBD1. CDR3 length: 15 residues. The J segment lost 0 bases and the V segment lost 6 bases, leaving 3 bases of the junction unmatched. CDR1 is SEHNR and CDR2 is FQNEAQ in the germline V gene (reference sequence). Written as DNA, the CDR3 is TGTGCCAGCAGTCCGGGACAGGGGGTGAACACTGAAGCTTTCTTT. Its protein product is CASSPGQGVNTEAFF. Full variable domain (missing parts from reference TRBV7-9 and TRBJ1-1): DTGVSQNPRHKITKRGQNVTFRCDPISEHNRLYWYRQTLGQGPEFLTYFQNEAQLEKSRLLSDRFSAERPKGSFSTLEIQRTEQGDSAMYLCASSPGQGVNTEAFFGQGTRLTVV.

This clone was seen more than once but under ten times. The genes are TRBV25-1 and TRBJ1-5, with D perhaps matching TRBD1 (5 bases). This CDR3 comprises 16 residues. The ends were cut back, 5 bases at V and 6 bases at J, with 20 bases in the middle. In germline, CDR1 is MGHDK, CDR2 SYGVNS. This CDR3 reads CASSPRPTGRGQPQHF. CDR3 in DNA: TGTGCCAGCAGTCCACGACCCACAGGAAGGGGTCAGCCCCAGCATTTT.

CDR3 protein: CATRPWDSREAFF. CDR3 nucleotides: TGTGCCACCAGGCCATGGGACTCCCGGGAGGCTTTCTTT. V and J are TRBV24-1 and TRBJ1-1; the D gene is possibly TRBD1 (5 bases). CDR3 length equals 13 residues. V lost 7 bases and J lost 11, with 19 bases in between. Germline assignment: CDR1 KGHDR and CDR2 SFDVKD.

This clone showed up just once. The rearrangement uses TRBV2 and TRBJ1-1, with D hard to call. The germline V gene encodes CDR1 SNHLY and CDR2 FYNNEI. This CDR3 is built from 14 residues. Trimming pared 6 bases from V and 1 base from J, leaving 12 bases between. The CDR3 DNA is TGTGCCAGCAGAGATAACCCCGGGAACACTGAAGCTTTCTTT. Translation gives CASRDNPGNTEAFF.

This clone was recorded a few times. The V and J genes are TRBV28 and TRBJ1-3; D perhaps matches TRBD1 (5 bases). This CDR3 is built from 14 residues. V was cut by 6 bases and J by 0 bases, with 9 bases left in between. The germline V gene encodes CDR1 MDHEN and CDR2 SYDVKM. The CDR3 loop is CASSLDTSGNTIYF. The CDR3 coding sequence is TGTGCCAGCAGCCTGGACACCTCTGGAAACACCATATATTTT.

This clone was seen a handful of times. The CDR3 DNA reads as TGTGCCAGCAGTTTAGGAAGGACTAGCGGGGGGGCCGGGGAGCTGTTTTTT. It translates to CASSLGRTSGGAGELFF. This chain connects TRBV28 to TRBJ2-2, with 15 bases aligning to TRBD2. With V trimmed by 2 bases and J by 6 bases, 4 bases remained unmatched. Germline CDR1 reads MDHEN; CDR2 reads SYDVKM. The CDR3 is 17 amino acids.

J is TRBJ1-2 and V is TRBV19; the D is unclear. CDR3 size: 12 residues. Trimming took off 5 bases at V and 4 bases at J, with 8 bases between the two ends. CDR1 and CDR2 from the germline V gene are LNHDA and SQIVND (reference sequence). The CDR3 DNA is TGTGCCAGTAGTCGGGAGTCCTATGGCTACACCTTC. It specifies CASSRESYGYTF.

The chain carries TRBV29-1 and TRBJ1-1; 9 bases map to TRBD1. V shed 7 bases and J 1 base; nucleotides not matched to a gene: 4. Germline values: CDR1 SQVTM, CDR2 ANQGSEA. The CDR3 contains 13 residues. CDR3 DNA sequence: TGCAGCGCCTCGGACAGGGGGAACACTGAAGCTTTCTTT. Translated, it gives CSASDRGNTEAFF.

J is TRBJ2-3 and V is TRBV24-1, with 9 bases fitting TRBD1. Unmatched junction bases numbered 3, after V lost 2 bases and J lost 1 base. Germline CDR1 reads KGHDR; CDR2 reads SFDVKD. There are 16 residues in the CDR3. CDR3 loop: CATSDWTGDGTDTQYF. The CDR3 nucleotides read TGTGCCACCAGTGATTGGACAGGGGATGGCACAGATACGCAGTATTTT.